This T cell receptor beta chain was identified during a study of T cell clones after liver transplantation. Study conclusions and caveats: In most of the 8 subjects, circulating graft-donor-reactive CD4 TCRbeta sequences fell significantly after transplant.

Germline V gene lookup returns CDR1 SGDLS and CDR2 YYNGEE. The length of the CDR3 is 16 residues. The junction had 11 bases not matched to a gene; V was cut back by 3 bases and J by 7 bases. The assay was immunoSEQ multiplex PCR, and TCRdb's table has in-frame clones only and misses some. The data hold 65,000 to 90,000 clones, with more than 90% observed a single time. Points on this clone: Antigen unknown.

The input for sequencing was CD4+ T cells from blood, taken before liver transplant. The chain employs TRBV9 and TRBJ2-7; 12 bases agree with TRBD2. This clonotype originated in a human donor who received a liver transplant. CDR3: CASSETSGRLMGEQYF. The CDR3 DNA reads TGTGCCAGCAGCGAGACTAGCGGGAGATTGATGGGAGAGCAGTACTTC.